The 8 T cell receptor beta chains in this list originate from one sample, sequenced in a study of T cell responses to AZD1222 COVID-19 vaccine. The data were produced by immunoSEQ multiplex PCR, yet TCRdb's version contains in-frame clones alone and is incomplete. Of more than 95,000 clones in the sample, roughly 88% were seen once. The sequences come from peripheral blood, collected on day 0 of AZD1222 vaccination. These receptor sequences come from an adult in good health.

The chain recombines TRBV28 with TRBJ2-1; weak D call: TRBD2 (7 bases). The CDR3 covers 15 residues. V lost 8 bases and J lost 7, with 21 bases in between. Looked up from germline, CDR1 is MDHEN and CDR2 is SYDVKM. Here the CDR3 reads CASGTPTGGRNEQFF. The CDR3 DNA sequence: TGTGCCAGCGGCACCCCAACGGGGGGCCGGAATGAGCAGTTCTTC.

The chain combines TRBV27 with TRBJ1-3, with unresolved D. The V and J ends lost 2 bases and 4 bases respectively, with 9 bases between them. The germline CDR1 and CDR2 sequences are MNHEY and SMNVEV (reference sequence). The CDR3 consists of 14 residues. The CDR3 is CASSLKGLGNTIYF. The CDR3 DNA is TGTGCCAGCAGTTTAAAGGGCTTGGGAAACACCATATATTTT.

The chain's CDR3 is CASSLAQVQETQYF. In DNA, the CDR3 is TGTGCCAGCAGCTTGGCCCAGGTGCAAGAGACCCAGTACTTC. The chain carries TRBV5-4 and TRBJ2-5, with unresolved D. Germline lookup yields CDR1 SGHNT and CDR2 YYREEE (reference sequence). The V gene lost 0 bases and the J gene lost 2 bases, with 8 bases spanning the gap. The CDR3 runs to 14 residues.

This clone came up a few times. The J gene is TRBJ1-1, the V gene TRBV15, with D perhaps matching TRBD1 (6 bases). CDR1 LNHNV and CDR2 YYDKDF come from the germline V gene (reference sequence). V was pared by 4 bases and J by 1 base, with 10 bases between. CDR3 size: 14 residues. CDR3 sequence reads: CATSMYRENTEAFF. DNA of the CDR3: TGTGCCACCAGCATGTACAGGGAGAACACTGAAGCTTTCTTT.

This chain joins TRBV9 and TRBJ1-6; TRBD1 might be the D (5 bases). V lost 0 bases to trimming and J lost 12 bases, with 10 bases between them. CDR1 and CDR2 (germline): SGDLS, YYNGEE. The CDR3 extends over 13 amino acids. For the CDR3, the DNA is TGTGCCAGCAGCGTAGATCCGGGGGTACCCCTCCACTTT. It specifies CASSVDPGVPLHF.

The rearrangement uses TRBV28 and TRBJ1-5; possible D gene TRBD1, 6 bases. CDR1 is MDHEN and CDR2 is SYDVKM in the germline V gene. CDR3 size: 15 residues. V was pared by 0 bases and J by 6 bases, with 12 bases between. This CDR3 reads CASSLWGARGQPQHF. The CDR3 DNA reads TGTGCCAGCAGTTTATGGGGGGCGCGGGGTCAGCCCCAGCATTTT.

The chain carries TRBV7-2 and TRBJ1-2; tentatively, D is TRBD1 (5 bases). This CDR3 has 13 residues. V was trimmed by 4 bases and J by 8 bases, leaving 14 bases between them. CDR1 and CDR2 (germline): SGHTA, FQGNSA. This CDR3 reads CASSYGPGDGYTF. In DNA form, the CDR3 reads TGTGCCAGCAGCTATGGGCCCGGGGACGGCTACACCTTC. Full variable domain (outside the CDR3, taken from reference TRBV7-2 and TRBJ1-2): GAGVSQSPSNKVTEKGKDVELRCDPISGHTALYWYRQSLGQGLEFLIYFQGNSAPDKSGLPSDRFSAERTGGSVSTLTIQRTQQEDSAVYLCASSYGPGDGYTFGSGTRLTVV.

This clone came up once. The chain's CDR3 is CASSLFGGAGGREDTF. The CDR3 DNA sequence: TGTGCCAGCAGCTTGTTCGGCGGGGCAGGGGGCAGAGAAGACACCTTC. The chain carries TRBV5-6 and TRBJ1-2; TRBD1 matches at 8 bases. Trimming cost V 1 base and J 12 bases; bases outside gene matches: 17. The CDR3 runs 16 residues. Per germline, CDR1 SGHDT and CDR2 YYEEEE.